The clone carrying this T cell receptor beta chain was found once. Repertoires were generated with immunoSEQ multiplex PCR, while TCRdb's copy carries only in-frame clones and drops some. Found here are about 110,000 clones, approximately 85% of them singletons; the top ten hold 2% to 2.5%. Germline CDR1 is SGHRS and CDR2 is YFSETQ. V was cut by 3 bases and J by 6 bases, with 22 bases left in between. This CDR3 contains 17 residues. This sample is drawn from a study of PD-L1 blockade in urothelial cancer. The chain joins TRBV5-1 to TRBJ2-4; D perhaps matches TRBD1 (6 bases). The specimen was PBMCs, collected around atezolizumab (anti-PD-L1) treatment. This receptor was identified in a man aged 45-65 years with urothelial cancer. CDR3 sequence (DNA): TGCGCCAGCAGCTGGCTAGGGACATCCGATTTAGGAAACATTCAGTACTTC. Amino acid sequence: CASSWLGTSDLGNIQYF. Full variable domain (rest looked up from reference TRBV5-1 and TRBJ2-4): KAGVTQTPRYLIKTRGQQVTLSCSPISGHRSVSWYQQTPGQGLQFLFEYFSETQRNKGNFPGRFSGRQFSNSRSEMNVSTLELGDSALYLCASSWLGTSDLGNIQYFGAGTRLSVL.